Sequencing of this T cell receptor beta chain was carried out in a study of blood T cells in healthy people across ages. The study's findings and limits: Unsorted PBMCs blocked a conclusive comparison of naive and antigen-experienced cells.

The individuals who served as donors were healthy Caucasians living in Russia, aged roughly 6 to 95. In regard to this clonotype: Its specificity is not known.

The CDR3 has 21 residues. CDR1 is SGHDN and CDR2 is FVKESK in the germline V gene. Together with a sample-barcoded 5' primer, a J-beta primer mix was included in a second PCR lasting about 6 to 11 cycles. TCRdb recomputed calls from the 5' RACE reads with MiXCR, one row per CDR3 protein. The repertoire has about 580,000 distinct CDR3 sequences, around half of them found once; the top ten carry under 30%. Sample: blood. This TCR was recovered from a man older than 75 in good health. This chain links TRBV14 with TRBJ2-1; 10 nucleotides line up with TRBD2. The J call may be wrong; the DNA end is better matched by TRBJ2-7. CDR3: CASSPRPPLAASGSDYNEQYF. The CDR3, as DNA: TGTGCCAGCAGCCCAAGACCTCCCTTAGCTGCTAGCGGGAGTGACTACAATGAGCAGTACTTC.